This T cell receptor (beta chain) was profiled in a study of early T cells in non-severe SARS-CoV-2 infection. Study-level results: Anti-spike CD8 specificities were favored by VDJdb matching, whose results missed private and CD4 specificities.

Regarding this clonotype: Its antigen is unidentified.

Per the germline V gene, CDR1 is SGHTA and CDR2 is FQGNSA. The CDR3 runs to 15 residues. Trimming removed 0 bases from V and 0 bases from J, with 6 bases in between. TCRdb re-analysed the 5' RACE reads in MiXCR, keeping a single row per CDR3 protein. The sample includes more than 60,000 distinct CDR3 sequences, about 9% of them seen just once. The V gene is TRBV7-2, the J gene TRBJ2-1; D gene ambiguous. Sequences were obtained from whole blood. The clonotype comes from an adult who was a healthcare worker with PCR-confirmed SARS-CoV-2 infection or an uninfected control (not recorded which). Here the CDR3 reads CASSLAASSYNEQFF. The DNA of the CDR3 is TGTGCCAGCAGCTTAGCAGCAAGCTCCTACAATGAGCAGTTCTTC.